The T cell receptor (beta chain) under discussion was sequenced for a study of molecular identifiers for immune sequencing clone quantification. This clonotype was recorded at least ten times. What it binds is not known. Germline CDR1 MNHEY, CDR2 SVGAGI. V lost 2 bases and J 2 bases, leaving 10 bases between the germline ends. The CDR3 runs to 14 residues. Study-level findings and limits: Among 800,000 to 1,000,000 naive cells, spiked Jurkat TCR RNA from a single cell was reportedly detectable.

Methods described previously, with TCR primers listed, were used for bulk TCR libraries. In TCRdb, the PCR reads were re-called with MiXCR into one record per CDR3 protein. The sample has over 300,000 distinct CDR3 sequences, about 22% seen once. The chain has TRBV6-5 and TRBJ2-7; D is unclear. The TCR comes from a human donor in good health. Some libraries in this study had Jurkat cell RNA spiked in. The sequenced sample consisted of naive CD8+ T cells from blood, with Jurkat cell RNA spiked in. Noted subset: FACS-sorted CD8+CD4-CCR7+CD45RA+ naive T cells. CDR3 DNA: TGTGCCAGCAGTTACAGGGTTTGGGCCTACGAGCAGTACTTC. Translation: CASSYRVWAYEQYF.